The 26 T cell receptor beta chains below were found in one sample sequenced in a study of beta chain features in type 1 diabetes. Every isolated RNA sample was fully reverse transcribed, so sequencing captured expressed TCRB transcripts. Using immunoSEQ multiplex PCR, the repertoire was profiled, and TCRdb retains in-frame clones only, with some absent. The repertoire includes under 400,000 clones, approximately 12% of them detected once, and 0.017% sits in the top ten. The sample was naive CD4+ T cells from blood. The receptor source for this set is a man aged 18 to 30 in good health.

This clone has only a few counts. The chain combines TRBV9 with TRBJ2-3; a possible D gene is TRBD1 (6 bases). Trimming stripped 4 bases from V and 2 bases from J, with 14 bases between. The CDR3 sequence is 15 residues long. From germline, CDR1 is SGDLS and CDR2 YYNGEE. The CDR3 region has the DNA TGTGCCAGCAGCCGGACAGCTTCCCCCACAGATACGCAGTATTTT. Protein sequence: CASSRTASPTDTQYF.

There are a few counts of this clone. This chain uses TRBV28 with TRBJ2-1; weak D call: TRBD1 (5 bases). Trimming cost V 1 base and J 3 bases, with 10 bases left between them. The germline V gene has CDR1 MDHEN and CDR2 SYDVKM. The CDR3 is 15 amino acids. The CDR3 reads CASSLLGRDYNEQFF. CDR3 DNA: TGTGCCAGCAGTTTATTGGGCAGGGACTACAATGAGCAGTTCTTC.

The chain couples TRBV28 to TRBJ2-7; 9 nucleotides align to TRBD2. With V trimmed by 5 bases and J by 2 bases, 4 bases remained unmatched. The length of the CDR3 is 14 residues. CDR1 is MDHEN, CDR2 SYDVKM, per germline. CDR3 coding DNA: TGTGCCAGCAGTCAGACTAGCGGTACCTACGAGCAGTACTTC. This codes for CASSQTSGTYEQYF.

The DNA for the CDR3 is TGTGCCAGCAGCTCCATAGGACTAGCGGGAGAGCGCACAGATACGCAGTATTTT. Protein product: CASSSIGLAGERTDTQYF. The V and J genes are TRBV11-2 and TRBJ2-3; TRBD2 agrees at 13 bases. The CDR3 has 18 amino acids. Germline CDR1 and CDR2: SGHAT and FQNNGV. V gave up 4 bases and J gave up 1 base; unmatched junction bases: 8.

The table lists this clone with a few counts. The chain uses TRBV19 and TRBJ2-6; no clear D gene. Trimming shortened V by 5 bases and J by 2 bases, and 4 bases separated the two germline ends. The CDR3 is 13 residues long. CDR1 and CDR2 (germline): LNHDA, SQIVND (reference sequence). The CDR3: CASSAAGANVLTF. CDR3 coding DNA: TGTGCCAGTAGTGCGGCTGGGGCCAACGTCCTGACTTTC.

This clone was counted only a few times. The genes are TRBV25-1 and TRBJ2-7, with a tentative D call TRBD1 (5 bases). V shed 0 bases and J shed 1 base, with 10 bases lying between them. The germline V gene encodes CDR1 MGHDK and CDR2 SYGVNS. The CDR3 is 15 residues long. The CDR3 reads CASSEYSGRSYEQYF. CDR3 nucleotides: TGTGCCAGCAGTGAATACTCAGGGCGATCCTACGAGCAGTACTTC.

The table lists this clone with a few counts. The rearrangement uses TRBV7-3 and TRBJ1-2; the match to TRBD1 covers 7 bases. The germline V gene has CDR1 SGHTA and CDR2 FQGTGA. V shed 5 bases, J shed 3 bases, and the junction held 3 bases outside the gene matches. This CDR3 has 13 amino acids. DNA of the CDR3: TGTGCCAGCAGCAATACAGGGGACTATGGCTACACCTTC. Translated, it gives CASSNTGDYGYTF. The full variable domain, rest sourced from reference TRBV7-3 and TRBJ1-2, is GAGVSQTPSNKVTEKGKYVELRCDPISGHTALYWYRQSLGQGPEFLIYFQGTGAADDSGLPNDRFFAVRPEGSVSTLKIQRTERGDSAVYLCASSNTGDYGYTFGSGTRLTVV.

The chain has TRBV2 and TRBJ2-3; D perhaps matches TRBD2 (6 bases). The CDR3 sequence is 17 residues long. The V and J ends lost 3 bases and 7 bases respectively, with 23 bases between them. CDR1 is SNHLY, CDR2 FYNNEI, per germline. Here the CDR3 reads CASSERVRGPSTYTQYF. In DNA form, the CDR3 reads TGTGCCAGCAGTGAGAGGGTGCGGGGCCCCTCCACTTATACGCAGTATTTT.

This clone has only a few counts. V gene TRBV19 combines with J gene TRBJ2-7; 8 bases are shared with TRBD1. Germline CDR1 is LNHDA and CDR2 is SQIVND (reference sequence). The CDR3 is made up of 15 amino acids. J was trimmed by 3 bases and V by 1 base; bases with no gene match: 5. CDR3 nucleotide sequence: TGTGCCAGTAGTATAGTGTCAGGGGGCATCTACGAGCAGTACTTC. This sequence encodes CASSIVSGGIYEQYF.

The chain uses TRBV6-5 and TRBJ1-5, with 8 bases identical to TRBD1. The CDR3 is 15 residues long. Germline lookup yields CDR1 MNHEY and CDR2 SVGAGI. With V trimmed by 6 bases and J by 3 bases, 7 bases remained unmatched. CDR3 sequence: CASRLDRGNNQPQHF. CDR3 in DNA: TGTGCCAGCAGACTCGACAGGGGAAACAATCAGCCCCAGCATTTT.

The V and J genes are TRBV4-3 and TRBJ1-2; maybe TRBD1 (5 bases). The CDR3 spans 14 residues. Germline V gene data show CDR1 as LGHNA and CDR2 as YSLEER. The V gene lost 0 bases and the J gene lost 7 bases, with 12 bases spanning the gap. In nucleotides, the CDR3 is TGCGCCAGCAGCCAAGATCGGCAGGGAGGTGGCTACACCTTC. As protein: CASSQDRQGGGYTF.

The chain employs TRBV11-2 and TRBJ1-1, with D tentatively TRBD1 (6 bases). Germline lookup yields CDR1 SGHAT and CDR2 FQNNGV. The CDR3 consists of 14 residues. V lost 5 bases, J lost 5 bases, and 15 bases lay in between. The CDR3 region is CASSLLTGLTEAFF. CDR3 sequence (DNA): TGTGCCAGCAGCCTTCTTACAGGGTTGACTGAAGCTTTCTTT.

The chain couples TRBV29-1 to TRBJ2-7; 7 bases map to TRBD1. Losses at the gene ends were 7 bases for V and 2 bases for J; bases not matched to a gene: 5. Looked up from germline, CDR1 is SQVTM and CDR2 is ANQGSEA. This CDR3 is built from 12 residues. CDR3 nucleotides: TGCAGCGAAGGGACAGTTACCTACGAGCAGTACTTC. It encodes CSEGTVTYEQYF.

This clone occurred a few times. The V gene is TRBV5-1, the J gene TRBJ2-7, with 7 bases identical to TRBD1. Germline V lookup: CDR1 SGHRS, CDR2 YFSETQ. This CDR3 is built from 14 residues. J was trimmed by 2 bases and V by 4 bases; bases with no gene match: 6. CDR3 bases: TGCGCCAGCAGCGTAGGGGACAGCCCCTACGAGCAGTACTTC. This codes for CASSVGDSPYEQYF.

This clone was counted between two and nine times. The rearrangement uses TRBV7-2 and TRBJ2-4; 7 bases fit TRBD2. The CDR3 is 15 residues long. Trimming at V came to 7 bases and at J to 0 bases, leaving 6 bases not matched to a gene. Germline values: CDR1 SGHTA, CDR2 FQGNSA. CDR3 sequence reads: CASTLGGIAKNIQYF. The DNA of the CDR3 is TGTGCCAGCACCCTCGGGGGGATAGCCAAAAACATTCAGTACTTC.

This clone has a handful of counts. The J gene is TRBJ2-5, the V gene TRBV5-1; no reliable D call. Germline V gene data show CDR1 as SGHRS and CDR2 as YFSETQ. CDR3 length equals 12 residues. Trimming left V 2 bases short and J 0 bases short, with 2 bases between. This CDR3 is CASSFDQETQYF. In nucleotides, the CDR3 is TGCGCCAGCAGCTTCGACCAAGAGACCCAGTACTTC.

The chain has TRBV7-2 and TRBJ1-1; 9 positions agree with TRBD1. V lost 5 bases, J lost 10 bases, and 11 bases stayed unmatched. Per germline, CDR1 SGHTA and CDR2 FQGNSA. The CDR3 is made up of 14 amino acids. The CDR3 loop is CASSVGQGPKRAFF. The CDR3 DNA sequence: TGTGCCAGCAGCGTGGGACAGGGTCCTAAACGAGCTTTCTTT. The full variable domain, rest sourced from reference TRBV7-2 and TRBJ1-1, is GAGVSQSPSNKVTEKGKDVELRCDPISGHTALYWYRQSLGQGLEFLIYFQGNSAPDKSGLPSDRFSAERTGGSVSTLTIQRTQQEDSAVYLCASSVGQGPKRAFFGQGTRLTVV.

The sample holds a few counts of this clone. This chain uses TRBV9 with TRBJ2-5; TRBD2 agrees at 9 bases. CDR1 is SGDLS, CDR2 YYNGEE, per germline. The V segment lost 0 bases and the J segment 2 bases; nucleotides outside the gene matches: 8. The CDR3 length is 17 residues. The CDR3 loop is CASSVGAGGGAQETQYF. In DNA form, the CDR3 reads TGTGCCAGCAGCGTAGGAGCGGGAGGTGGGGCACAAGAGACCCAGTACTTC.

The V gene is TRBV28, the J gene TRBJ2-7; D perhaps matches TRBD1 (6 bases). This CDR3 comprises 13 residues. V gave up 5 bases and J gave up 4 bases, with 12 bases separating them. Germline CDR1 is MDHEN and CDR2 is SYDVKM. CDR3 nucleotide sequence: TGTGCCAGCAGTCCGGACAGTAGGTACGAGCAGTACTTC. This sequence encodes CASSPDSRYEQYF.

DNA of the CDR3: TGTGCCAGCAGGGGACTAGCGGGAGGCTACGAGCAGTACTTC. It is translated as CASRGLAGGYEQYF. V and J are TRBV11-2 and TRBJ2-7, with TRBD2 matching over 15 bases. From germline, CDR1 is SGHAT and CDR2 FQNNGV. V shed 6 bases and J 3 bases; nucleotides not matched to a gene: 0. The CDR3 length is 14 residues.

This clone was observed a few times. This chain joins TRBV30 and TRBJ2-3; 9 nucleotides agree with TRBD2. V dropped 5 bases and J dropped 3; count of bases not matched to a gene: 9. This CDR3 has 15 amino acids. CDR1 is GTSNPN and CDR2 is SVGIG in the germline V gene (reference sequence). CDR3 sequence (DNA): TGTGCCTGGGATAAGGGCGGGAGGGCTACAGATACGCAGTATTTT. As protein: CAWDKGGRATDTQYF.

This clone was observed a handful of times. The chain recombines TRBV9 with TRBJ2-3; 10 nucleotides agree with TRBD2. V lost 6 bases and J lost 4; bases outside the gene matches: 14. The length of the CDR3 is 17 residues. Germline CDR1 SGDLS, CDR2 YYNGEE. DNA of the CDR3: TGTGCCAGCAAGACGAGGGGGGTAGCGGGAGGAGCAGATACGCAGTATTTT. Its protein product is CASKTRGVAGGADTQYF.

This clone was counted only a few times. The chain joins TRBV9 to TRBJ2-1, with a possible D match to TRBD2 (6 bases). In germline, CDR1 is SGDLS, CDR2 YYNGEE. This CDR3 spans 13 amino acids. Trimming took 0 bases from V and 7 from J, leaving 8 bases between them. The CDR3 nucleotides read TGTGCCAGCAGCGTAGAAGGAGGGAATGAGCAGTTCTTC. Its protein product is CASSVEGGNEQFF.

This sequence joins TRBV9 and TRBJ2-3, with a possible D match to TRBD2 (5 bases). The germline CDR1 and CDR2 sequences are SGDLS and YYNGEE. The CDR3 is 16 residues long. The V and J ends lost 4 bases and 1 base respectively, with 16 bases between them. The CDR3 protein is CASSPLGLRGTDTQYF. In nucleotides, the CDR3 is TGTGCCAGCAGCCCTCTAGGATTGCGGGGCACAGATACGCAGTATTTT.

This clone turned up a few times. The CDR3 reads CASGGLAGPGELFF. CDR3 DNA sequence: TGTGCCAGCGGGGGACTAGCGGGACCCGGGGAGCTGTTTTTT. The chain joins TRBV10-3 to TRBJ2-2, with 13 bases fitting TRBD2. The germline V gene encodes CDR1 ENHRY and CDR2 SYGVKD. This CDR3 contains 14 residues. The trim removed 10 bases at V and 6 bases at J, leaving 5 bases unmatched.

This sequence joins TRBV29-1 and TRBJ2-1, with 9 positions matching TRBD1. Germline assignment: CDR1 SQVTM and CDR2 ANQGSEA. CDR3 length equals 14 residues. Germline trimming cut 8 bases from V and 7 bases from J; bases unmatched to any gene: 12. The CDR3 coding sequence is TGCAGCCTAAGAACAGGGGGCGATTATAATGAGCAGTTCTTC. Translating gives CSLRTGGDYNEQFF.